This T cell receptor (beta chain) originates from a study of blood T cells in healthy people across ages. Primers used in a second PCR of about 6 to 11 cycles were a sample-barcoded 5' primer and a J-beta primer mix. A minimum of 3 million CDR3-containing paired-end reads was obtained for each sample. In TCRdb, the 5' RACE reads were re-called with MiXCR into one record per CDR3 protein. There are approximately 690,000 distinct CDR3 sequences in the sample; roughly two fifths occur only once, and about 32% lies in the top ten. Trimming stripped 3 bases from V and 1 base from J, with 11 bases between. Per germline, CDR1 SGHAT and CDR2 FQNNGV. The CDR3 contains 15 residues.

This sequence joins TRBV11-2 and TRBJ2-3, with D unclear. The clonotype comes from a man aged 80 or over in good health. Sequencing used blood. DNA of the CDR3: TGTGCCAGCAGCTTGGTTCGGCCTCGCACAGATACGCAGTATTTT. It yields the protein CASSLVRPRTDTQYF.